Each of the 31 T cell receptor beta chains below was sequenced from the same sample in a study of blood T cell repertoires in COVID-19. Only in-frame clones appear in the TCRdb table, and some are missing; sequencing was by immunoSEQ multiplex PCR. The table lists just over 200,000 clones, around 81% of them singletons, with around 5.4% in the top ten. Specimen: peripheral blood. The receptor set was obtained from a woman aged 70 to 79 with acute or convalescent COVID-19.

The gene calls are TRBV14 and TRBJ1-4; D might be TRBD1 (6 bases). Looked up from germline, CDR1 is SGHDN and CDR2 is FVKESK. Trimming stripped 1 base from V and 7 bases from J, with 16 bases between. The CDR3 covers 16 residues. Written as DNA, the CDR3 is TGTGCCAGCAGCCAAGTCCGGCCTCAAGGGGGTGAAAAACTGTTTTTT. Amino acid sequence: CASSQVRPQGGEKLFF.

The chain links TRBV7-8 to TRBJ2-5; D possibly corresponds to TRBD2 (5 bases). Trimming took 5 bases from V and 2 from J, leaving 21 bases between them. CDR1 is SGHVS, CDR2 FQNEAQ, per germline. This CDR3 spans 17 amino acids. The CDR3 region has the DNA TGTGCCAGCAGCCAATACAATTATCGGGGATCTCAAGAGACCCAGTACTTC. Amino acids: CASSQYNYRGSQETQYF.

This clone turned up a few times. The chain carries TRBV14 and TRBJ2-5; TRBD2 matches 9 bases. The CDR3 length is 15 residues. Germline trimming cut 6 bases from V and 5 bases from J; bases unmatched to any gene: 10. The germline V gene encodes CDR1 SGHDN and CDR2 FVKESK. CDR3 sequence: CASRLGASGTETQYF. Written as DNA, the CDR3 is TGTGCCAGCAGACTGGGGGCTAGCGGGACGGAGACCCAGTACTTC.

This sequence joins TRBV18 and TRBJ2-2; TRBD2 is a possible D gene (6 bases). CDR1 is KGHSH and CDR2 is LQKENI in the germline V gene. CDR3 length equals 16 residues. Trimming removed 0 bases at V and 0 bases at J, with 8 bases between. CDR3 bases: TGTGCCAGCTCACCACCGGCGGGACCGAACACCGGGGAGCTGTTTTTT. It specifies CASSPPAGPNTGELFF.

CDR3: CAIGTGHEQFF. DNA for the CDR3: TGTGCCATCGGGACAGGCCATGAGCAGTTCTTC. The V gene is TRBV10-3, the J gene TRBJ2-1, with 8 bases lining up with TRBD1. CDR1 ENHRY and CDR2 SYGVKD come from the germline V gene. With 8 bases clipped from V and 8 bases from J, the junction kept 2 bases outside the gene matches. This CDR3 has 11 residues.

This chain connects TRBV10-3 to TRBJ2-5; perhaps TRBD1 as D (6 bases). Germline V gives CDR1 ENHRY, CDR2 SYGVKD. The CDR3 runs 14 residues. V shed 0 bases and J shed 4 bases, with 9 bases lying between them. CDR3: CAISESARGETQYF. The CDR3 nucleotides read TGTGCCATCAGTGAGTCGGCCAGGGGAGAGACCCAGTACTTC.

V and J are TRBV7-2 and TRBJ1-1, with TRBD1 matching over 7 bases. Germline V gene lookup returns CDR1 SGHTA and CDR2 FQGNSA. The J segment lost 4 bases and the V segment lost 4 bases, leaving 6 bases of the junction unmatched. This CDR3 has 14 amino acids. CDR3 region: CASSSRQGVTEAFF. In DNA form, the CDR3 reads TGTGCCAGCAGCTCTCGACAGGGTGTCACTGAAGCTTTCTTT.

The CDR3 nucleotides are TGTGCCAGCAGCTTTTATTCAGAATCCTACAATGAGCAGTTCTTC. Encoded protein: CASSFYSESYNEQFF. The rearrangement joins TRBV7-9 to TRBJ2-1; D call uncertain. CDR3 length equals 15 residues. CDR1 is SEHNR and CDR2 is FQNEAQ in the germline V gene (reference sequence). V lost 3 bases, J lost 1 base, and 10 bases lay in between.

V is TRBV4-1 and J is TRBJ2-2, with 8 bases fitting TRBD2. This CDR3 has 18 residues. Germline V CDR1 and CDR2: MGHRA, YSYEKL. The V gene end was trimmed by 0 bases and the J gene end by 5 bases; junction bases not matched to a gene: 11. CDR3 nucleotide sequence: TGCGCCAGCAGCCAAGATCCTCTACCGGGACTAGTGACCGGGGAGCTGTTTTTT. Translated, it gives CASSQDPLPGLVTGELFF.

CDR3 in DNA: TGTGCTAGTGCTAGGTCCTACGAGCAGTACTTC. This translates into CASARSYEQYF. The chain joins TRBV12-5 to TRBJ2-7; D gene ambiguous. The germline V gene encodes CDR1 LGHNT and CDR2 FRNRAP. V was shortened by 7 bases and J by 1 base, with 5 bases between the two germline ends. There are 11 residues in the CDR3.

The CDR3: CASSPTAASNTGELFF. DNA of the CDR3: TGTGCCAGCTCACCAACAGCGGCCTCGAACACCGGGGAGCTGTTTTTT. The gene calls are TRBV18 and TRBJ2-2; a weak D match, TRBD2 (5 bases). Germline lookup yields CDR1 KGHSH and CDR2 LQKENI. Trimming shortened V by 2 bases and J by 0 bases, and 10 bases separated the two germline ends. There are 16 residues in the CDR3.

The V and J genes are TRBV18 and TRBJ2-7, with D perhaps TRBD1 (5 bases). V was pared by 1 base and J by 4 bases, with 14 bases between. CDR3 length: 15 amino acids. Looked up from germline, CDR1 is KGHSH and CDR2 is LQKENI. This CDR3 reads CASSPQEGVGYEQYF. The CDR3 coding sequence is TGTGCCAGCTCACCACAAGAAGGGGTTGGATACGAGCAGTACTTC.

This chain joins TRBV28 and TRBJ2-1; 9 nucleotides agree with TRBD1. CDR1 and CDR2 from the germline V gene are MDHEN and SYDVKM. V lost 3 bases to trimming and J lost 7 bases; unmatched junction nucleotides: 10. The length of the CDR3 is 16 residues. This chain's CDR3 is CASSFESWGQGNEQFF. For the CDR3, the DNA is TGTGCCAGCAGTTTCGAAAGTTGGGGACAGGGAAATGAGCAGTTCTTC.

The CDR3 is CASSFLNWDSSDTQYF. CDR3 nucleotide sequence: TGTGCCAGCAGTTTCTTGAACTGGGACAGTTCAGATACGCAGTATTTT. V and J are TRBV27 and TRBJ2-3, with 7 nucleotides matching TRBD1. V shed 3 bases and J 4 bases; nucleotides not matched to a gene: 10. The CDR3 sequence is 16 residues long. Germline V gives CDR1 MNHEY, CDR2 SMNVEV (reference sequence).

V is TRBV7-2 and J is TRBJ1-1; D remains ambiguous. The V end lost 6 bases, the J end lost 0 bases, and 11 bases lay between the germline ends. CDR1 and CDR2 from the germline V gene are SGHTA and FQGNSA. The CDR3 runs 14 residues. The CDR3 coding sequence is TGTGCCAGCAGTTTTGGGCCGCTGAACACTGAAGCTTTCTTT. It specifies CASSFGPLNTEAFF.

This chain joins TRBV11-2 and TRBJ2-7; 8 nucleotides agree with TRBD2. The trim removed 1 base at V and 1 base at J, leaving 3 bases unmatched. This CDR3 region has 15 residues. The germline V gene has CDR1 SGHAT and CDR2 FQNNGV. CDR3 bases: TGTGCCAGCAGCTTAGCACTAGCGGCGTCCTACGAGCAGTACTTC. It translates to CASSLALAASYEQYF.

The J gene is TRBJ2-3, the V gene TRBV5-1; 8 nucleotides match TRBD2. Germline CDR1 reads SGHRS; CDR2 reads YFSETQ. The CDR3 runs to 15 residues. V was pared by 0 bases and J by 7 bases, with 7 bases of the junction left unmatched. The CDR3 reads CASSLELAGQNTQYF. CDR3 DNA sequence: TGCGCCAGCAGCTTGGAGCTAGCGGGCCAGAATACGCAGTATTTT.

CDR3 DNA sequence: TGTGCCACCAGCAGACCTGACCAGGGCTCCAATCAGCCCCAGCATTTT. This sequence encodes CATSRPDQGSNQPQHF. The chain couples TRBV15 to TRBJ1-5; TRBD1 might be the D (5 bases). V lost 2 bases and J lost 3, with 14 bases in between. This CDR3 contains 16 residues. Germline V gene sequence: CDR1 LNHNV, CDR2 YYDKDF (reference sequence).

CDR3 region: CASSRTGLNTEAFF. CDR3 nucleotides: TGTGCCAGCAGTCGGACAGGACTGAACACTGAAGCTTTCTTT. The chain recombines TRBV27 with TRBJ1-1; 7 bases fit TRBD1. The germline CDR1 and CDR2 sequences are MNHEY and SMNVEV (reference sequence). The CDR3 has 14 residues. After removal of 5 bases from V and 0 bases from J, the junction contained 3 bases not matched to a gene.

This chain links TRBV10-1 with TRBJ1-4; D is unresolved. The CDR3 spans 13 residues. V was clipped by 3 bases and J by 5 bases, with 7 bases between them. CDR1 WNHNN and CDR2 SYGVQD come from the germline V gene (reference sequence). The CDR3 protein is CASSDRGNEKLFF. The CDR3, as DNA: TGCGCCAGCAGTGACAGAGGGAATGAAAAACTGTTTTTT.

This clone has only one observation. The chain joins TRBV5-4 to TRBJ2-5; tentative D call: TRBD2 (7 bases). Trimming took 5 bases from V and 5 from J, leaving 25 bases between them. The CDR3 length is 17 residues. Germline-derived CDR1 and CDR2 are SGHNT and YYREEE (reference sequence). In DNA, the CDR3 is TGTGCCAGCAGTCCCGCACCTAGCGGAGGGGGTAGGGAGACCCAGTACTTC. It yields the protein CASSPAPSGGGRETQYF.

The rearrangement uses TRBV7-2 and TRBJ2-7; 14 positions match TRBD2. This CDR3 has 14 amino acids. Germline assignment: CDR1 SGHTA and CDR2 FQGNSA. The ends lost 6 bases at V and 7 bases at J; junction bases unmatched: 5. CDR3 amino acids: CASRGLAGDGEQYF. The CDR3 DNA follows: TGTGCCAGCAGGGGACTAGCGGGAGATGGTGAGCAGTACTTC. Looking up the rest from reference TRBV7-2 and TRBJ2-7 gives the full variable domain: GAGVSQSPSNKVTEKGKDVELRCDPISGHTALYWYRQSLGQGLEFLIYFQGNSAPDKSGLPSDRFSAERTGGSVSTLTIQRTQQEDSAVYLCASRGLAGDGEQYFGPGTRLTVT.

This chain connects TRBV21-1 to TRBJ1-1; the table's D gene call, TRBD1, was not cross checked with the DNA. TRBV21-1 is marked as a pseudogene. This CDR3 spans 14 amino acids. The CDR3 loop reads CASSKARGNTEAFF. As DNA, the CDR3 is TGTGCCAGCAGCAAAGCCAGGGGGAACACTGAAGCTTTCTTT.

This rearrangement joins TRBV27 to TRBJ2-7; perhaps TRBD1 as D (5 bases). Germline V gene data show CDR1 as MNHEY and CDR2 as SMNVEV (reference sequence). V lost 2 bases, J lost 7 bases, and 18 bases lay in between. CDR3 length equals 15 residues. The CDR3: CASSLGAAYQGEQYF. The CDR3 nucleotides read TGTGCCAGCAGTTTAGGGGCAGCATACCAAGGGGAGCAGTACTTC.

This clone was seen a few times. The V gene is TRBV28, the J gene TRBJ2-1, with 9 bases matching TRBD1. The V gene end was trimmed by 5 bases and the J gene end by 3 bases; junction bases not matched to a gene: 8. Germline V gene data show CDR1 as MDHEN and CDR2 as SYDVKM. The CDR3 runs 16 residues. DNA for the CDR3: TGTGCCAGCAGTAAGACAGGGGGGTTAGACTACAATGAGCAGTTCTTC. As protein: CASSKTGGLDYNEQFF.

This clone has more than one count but fewer than ten. Written as DNA, the CDR3 is TGCGCCAGCAGCTTGGCCCTCAATGAGCAGTTCTTC. Translating it yields CASSLALNEQFF. The gene calls are TRBV5-1 and TRBJ2-1; D is ambiguous. With 0 bases removed from V and 6 bases from J, the gap between germline ends came to 4 bases. From germline, CDR1 is SGHRS and CDR2 YFSETQ. The CDR3 contains 12 residues.

The CDR3 DNA sequence: TGTGCCAGCAGCCAAGGGACTAGCGGAAATGAGCAGTTCTTC. This codes for CASSQGTSGNEQFF. The rearrangement joins TRBV3-1 (or the pseudogene TRBV3-2) to TRBJ2-1; 10 bases align to TRBD2. J gave up 7 bases and V 1 base, and 1 base lay outside the gene matches. This CDR3 contains 14 residues. Germline V gene sequence: CDR1 LGHDT, CDR2 YNNKEL (reference sequence).

V is TRBV5-6 and J is TRBJ2-1, with 14 bases that match TRBD2. Germline CDR1 reads SGHDT; CDR2 reads YYEEEE. CDR3 size: 17 residues. Trimming cost V 4 bases and J 2 bases; bases outside gene matches: 5. The CDR3 region is CASSGGLAGETYNEQFF. The DNA for the CDR3 is TGTGCCAGCAGCGGGGGACTAGCGGGAGAAACCTACAATGAGCAGTTCTTC.

This clone was detected once. The chain recombines TRBV18 with TRBJ2-1; the match to TRBD1 covers 8 bases. The germline V gene has CDR1 KGHSH and CDR2 LQKENI. V shed 3 bases and J 8 bases; nucleotides not matched to a gene: 6. The CDR3 runs to 14 residues. For the CDR3, the DNA is TGTGCCAGCTCACCGGACAGGGTACGGGATGAGCAGTTCTTC. Its translation: CASSPDRVRDEQFF.

The CDR3 coding sequence is TGTGCCAGCAGCTTCGGGACTAGCGGGAGGAACGAGCAGTACTTC. Protein product: CASSFGTSGRNEQYF. The chain links TRBV11-2 to TRBJ2-7; 15 nucleotides line up with TRBD2. CDR1 is SGHAT and CDR2 is FQNNGV in the germline V gene. The length of the CDR3 is 15 residues. The trim removed 3 bases at V and 5 bases at J, leaving 2 bases unmatched.

The chain recombines TRBV4-1 with TRBJ2-2, with 9 bases aligning to TRBD1. The length of the CDR3 is 17 residues. V lost 0 bases and J lost 3; bases outside the gene matches: 5. Per the germline V gene, CDR1 is MGHRA and CDR2 is YSYEKL. CDR3 region: CASSQDRRQGDTGELFF. The DNA for the CDR3 is TGCGCCAGCAGCCAAGATAGGAGACAGGGGGACACCGGGGAGCTGTTTTTT.